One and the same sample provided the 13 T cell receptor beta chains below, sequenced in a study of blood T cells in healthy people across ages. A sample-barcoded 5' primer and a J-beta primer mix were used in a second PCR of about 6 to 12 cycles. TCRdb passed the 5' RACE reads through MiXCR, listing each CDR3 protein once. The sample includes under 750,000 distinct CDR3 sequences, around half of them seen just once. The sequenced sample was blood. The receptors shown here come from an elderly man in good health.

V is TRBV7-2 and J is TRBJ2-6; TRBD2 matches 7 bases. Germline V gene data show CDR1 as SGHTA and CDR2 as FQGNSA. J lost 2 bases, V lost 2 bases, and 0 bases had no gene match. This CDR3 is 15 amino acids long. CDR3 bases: TGTGCCAGCAGCTTACTAGCGGCTGGGGCCAACGTCCTGACTTTC. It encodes CASSLLAAGANVLTF. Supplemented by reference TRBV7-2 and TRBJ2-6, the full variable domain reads GAGVSQSPSNKVTEKGKDVELRCDPISGHTALYWYRQSLGQGLEFLIYFQGNSAPDKSGLPSDRFSAERTGGSVSTLTIQRTQQEDSAVYLCASSLLAAGANVLTFGAGSRLTVL.

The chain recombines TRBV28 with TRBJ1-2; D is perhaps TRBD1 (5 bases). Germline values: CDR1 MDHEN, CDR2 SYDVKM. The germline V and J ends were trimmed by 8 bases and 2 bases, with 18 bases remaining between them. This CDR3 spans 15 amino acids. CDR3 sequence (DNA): TGTGCCAGCTGGAAGTGGAGGGGATGGAACTATGGCTACACCTTC. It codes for CASWKWRGWNYGYTF.

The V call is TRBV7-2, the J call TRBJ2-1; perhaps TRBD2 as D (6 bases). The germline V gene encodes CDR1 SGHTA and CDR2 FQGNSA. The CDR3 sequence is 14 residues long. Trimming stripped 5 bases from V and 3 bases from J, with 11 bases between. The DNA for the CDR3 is TGTGCCAGCAGCATACCGGGACTCTACAATGAGCAGTTCTTC. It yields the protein CASSIPGLYNEQFF.

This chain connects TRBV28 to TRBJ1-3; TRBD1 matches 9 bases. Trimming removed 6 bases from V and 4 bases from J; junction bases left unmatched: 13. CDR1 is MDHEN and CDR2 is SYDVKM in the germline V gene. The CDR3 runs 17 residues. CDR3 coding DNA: TGTGCCAGCAGGAGGACAGGGGACCAGTCAATAGGAAACACCATATATTTT. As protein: CASRRTGDQSIGNTIYF.

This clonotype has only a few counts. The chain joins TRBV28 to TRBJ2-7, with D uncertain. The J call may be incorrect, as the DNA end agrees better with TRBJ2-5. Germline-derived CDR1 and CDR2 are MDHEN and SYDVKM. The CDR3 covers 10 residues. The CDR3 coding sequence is TGTGCCCCTGTGATGAAGACCCAGTACTTC. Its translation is CAPVMKTQYF.

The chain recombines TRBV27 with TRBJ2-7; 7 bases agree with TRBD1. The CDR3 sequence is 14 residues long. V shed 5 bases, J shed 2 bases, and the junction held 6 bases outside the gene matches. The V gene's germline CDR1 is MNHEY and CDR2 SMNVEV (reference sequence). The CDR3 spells CASSVIQGAYEQYF. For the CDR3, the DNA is TGTGCCAGCAGTGTAATCCAGGGGGCCTACGAGCAGTACTTC.

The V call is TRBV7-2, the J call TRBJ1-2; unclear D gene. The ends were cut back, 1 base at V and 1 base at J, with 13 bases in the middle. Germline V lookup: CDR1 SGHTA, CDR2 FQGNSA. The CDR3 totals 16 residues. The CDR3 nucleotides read TGTGCCAGCAGCTTAGTATCAGGCAGCCTTAACTATGGCTACACCTTC. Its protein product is CASSLVSGSLNYGYTF.

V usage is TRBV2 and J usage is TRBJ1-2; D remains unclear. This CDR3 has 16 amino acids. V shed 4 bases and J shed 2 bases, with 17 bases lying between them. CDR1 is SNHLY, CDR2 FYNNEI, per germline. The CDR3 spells CASSAVQFPNNYGYTF. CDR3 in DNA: TGTGCCAGCAGTGCCGTTCAGTTCCCTAACAACTATGGCTACACCTTC.

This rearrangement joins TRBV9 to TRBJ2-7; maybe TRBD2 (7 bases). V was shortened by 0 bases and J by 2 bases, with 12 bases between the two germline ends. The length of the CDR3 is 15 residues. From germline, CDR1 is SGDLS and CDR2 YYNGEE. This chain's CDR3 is CASSVGGGPPYEQYF. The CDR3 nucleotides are TGTGCCAGCAGCGTAGGGGGGGGGCCACCCTACGAGCAGTACTTC.

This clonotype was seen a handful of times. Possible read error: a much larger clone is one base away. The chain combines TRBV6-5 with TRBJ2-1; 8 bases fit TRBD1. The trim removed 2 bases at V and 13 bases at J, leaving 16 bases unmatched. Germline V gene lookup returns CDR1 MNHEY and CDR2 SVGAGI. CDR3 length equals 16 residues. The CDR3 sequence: CASSYRPGGISETQFF. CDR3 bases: TGTGCCAGCAGTTACCGTCCAGGGGGCATCTCAGAGACCCAGTTCTTC.

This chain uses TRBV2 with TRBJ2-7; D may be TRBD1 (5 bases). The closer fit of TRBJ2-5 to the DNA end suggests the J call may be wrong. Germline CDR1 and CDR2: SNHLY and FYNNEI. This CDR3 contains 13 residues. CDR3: CASSELRVETQYF. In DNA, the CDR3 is TGTGCCAGCAGTGAACTCAGGGTTGAGACCCAGTACTTC.

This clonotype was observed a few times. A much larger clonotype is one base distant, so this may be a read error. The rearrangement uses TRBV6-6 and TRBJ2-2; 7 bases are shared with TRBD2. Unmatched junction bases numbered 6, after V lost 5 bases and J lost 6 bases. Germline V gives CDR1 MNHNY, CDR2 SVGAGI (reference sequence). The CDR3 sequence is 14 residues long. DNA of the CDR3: TGTGCCAGCAGTCCCGCTCGGGGGGCCGGGGAGCTGTTTTTT. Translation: CASSPARGAGELFF.

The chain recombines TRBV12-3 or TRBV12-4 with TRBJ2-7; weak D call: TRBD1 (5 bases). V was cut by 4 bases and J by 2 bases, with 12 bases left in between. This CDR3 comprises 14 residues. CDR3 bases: TGTGCCAGCAGTTCCCGACAGTACCCCTACGAGCAGTACTTC. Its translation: CASSSRQYPYEQYF.